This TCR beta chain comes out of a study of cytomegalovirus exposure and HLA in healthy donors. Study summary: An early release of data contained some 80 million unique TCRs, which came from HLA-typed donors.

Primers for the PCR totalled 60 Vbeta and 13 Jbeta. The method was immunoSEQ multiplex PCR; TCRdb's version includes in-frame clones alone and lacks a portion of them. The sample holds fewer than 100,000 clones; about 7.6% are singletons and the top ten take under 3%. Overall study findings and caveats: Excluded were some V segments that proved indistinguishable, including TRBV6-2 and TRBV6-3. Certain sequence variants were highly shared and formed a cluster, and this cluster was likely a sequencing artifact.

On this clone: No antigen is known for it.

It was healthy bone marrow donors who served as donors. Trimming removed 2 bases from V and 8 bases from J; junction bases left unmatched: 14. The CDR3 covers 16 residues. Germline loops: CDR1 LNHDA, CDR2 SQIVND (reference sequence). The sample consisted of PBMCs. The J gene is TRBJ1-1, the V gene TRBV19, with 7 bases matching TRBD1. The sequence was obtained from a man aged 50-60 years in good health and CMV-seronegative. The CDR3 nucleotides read TGTGCCAGTAGTATATCAGGCCCTAGGACAGGACAAGAAGCTTTCTTT. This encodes CASSISGPRTGQEAFF.